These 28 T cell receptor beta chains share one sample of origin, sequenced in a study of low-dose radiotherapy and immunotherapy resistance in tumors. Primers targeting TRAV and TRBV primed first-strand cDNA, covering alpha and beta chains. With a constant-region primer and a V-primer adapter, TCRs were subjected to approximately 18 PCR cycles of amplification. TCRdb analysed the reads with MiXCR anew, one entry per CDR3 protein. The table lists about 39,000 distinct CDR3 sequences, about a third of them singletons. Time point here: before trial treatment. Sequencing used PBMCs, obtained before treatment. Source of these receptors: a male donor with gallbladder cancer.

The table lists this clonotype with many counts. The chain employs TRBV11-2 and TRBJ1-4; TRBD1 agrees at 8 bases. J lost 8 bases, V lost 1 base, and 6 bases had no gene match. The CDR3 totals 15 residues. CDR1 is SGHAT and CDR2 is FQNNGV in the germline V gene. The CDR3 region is CASSLGTGMEEKLFF. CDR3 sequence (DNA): TGTGCCAGCAGCTTAGGGACAGGGATGGAAGAAAAACTGTTTTTT.

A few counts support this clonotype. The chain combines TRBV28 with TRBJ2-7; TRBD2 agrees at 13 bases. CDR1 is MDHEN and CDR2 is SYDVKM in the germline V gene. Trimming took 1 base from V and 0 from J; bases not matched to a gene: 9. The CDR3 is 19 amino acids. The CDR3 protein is CASSLFEGTSGKSSYEQYF. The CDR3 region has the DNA TGTGCCAGCAGTTTATTTGAGGGGACTAGCGGGAAGAGCTCCTACGAGCAGTACTTC. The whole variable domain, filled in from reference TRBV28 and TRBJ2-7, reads DVKVTQSSRYLVKRTGEKVFLECVQDMDHENMFWYRQDPGLGLRLIYFSYDVKMKEKGDIPEGYSVSREKKERFSLILESASTNQTSMYLCASSLFEGTSGKSSYEQYFGPGTRLTVT.

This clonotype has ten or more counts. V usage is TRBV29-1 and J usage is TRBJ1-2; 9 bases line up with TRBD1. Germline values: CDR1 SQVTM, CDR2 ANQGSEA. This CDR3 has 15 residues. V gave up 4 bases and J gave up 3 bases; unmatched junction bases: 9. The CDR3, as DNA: TGCAGCGTTGGGGTGGGACAGGGCTCGGACTATGGCTACACCTTC. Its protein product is CSVGVGQGSDYGYTF. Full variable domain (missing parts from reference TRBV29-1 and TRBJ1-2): SAVISQKPSRDICQRGTSLTIQCQVDSQVTMMFWYRQQPGQSLTLIATANQGSEATYESGFVIDKFPISRPNLTFSTLTVSNMSPEDSSIYLCSVGVGQGSDYGYTFGSGTRLTVV.

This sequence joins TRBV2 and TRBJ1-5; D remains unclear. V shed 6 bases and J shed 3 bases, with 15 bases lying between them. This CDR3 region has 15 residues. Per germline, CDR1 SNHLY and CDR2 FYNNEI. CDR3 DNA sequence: TGTGCCAGCAGCGCCGGGCCAAAATCCAATCAGCCCCAGCATTTT. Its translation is CASSAGPKSNQPQHF.

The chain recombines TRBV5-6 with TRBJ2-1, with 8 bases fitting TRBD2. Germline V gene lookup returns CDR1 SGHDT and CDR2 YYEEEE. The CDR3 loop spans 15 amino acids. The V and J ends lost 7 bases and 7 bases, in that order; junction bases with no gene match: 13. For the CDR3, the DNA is TGTGCCAGCCAAAGAGCGGGGGTGATCGTAAATGAGCAGTTCTTC. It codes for CASQRAGVIVNEQFF.

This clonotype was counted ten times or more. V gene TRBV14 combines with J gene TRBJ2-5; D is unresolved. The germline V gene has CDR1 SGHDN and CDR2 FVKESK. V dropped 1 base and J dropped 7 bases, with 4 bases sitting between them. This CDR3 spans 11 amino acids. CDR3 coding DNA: TGTGCCAGCAGCCAAGGGTCGACCCAGTACTTC. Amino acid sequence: CASSQGSTQYF.

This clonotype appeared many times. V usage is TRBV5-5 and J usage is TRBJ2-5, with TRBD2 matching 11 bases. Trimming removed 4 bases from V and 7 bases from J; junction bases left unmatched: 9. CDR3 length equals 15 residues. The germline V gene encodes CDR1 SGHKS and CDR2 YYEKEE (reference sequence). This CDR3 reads CASSGVGLAEPTQYF. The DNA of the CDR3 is TGTGCCAGCAGCGGGGTGGGACTAGCGGAACCGACCCAGTACTTC.

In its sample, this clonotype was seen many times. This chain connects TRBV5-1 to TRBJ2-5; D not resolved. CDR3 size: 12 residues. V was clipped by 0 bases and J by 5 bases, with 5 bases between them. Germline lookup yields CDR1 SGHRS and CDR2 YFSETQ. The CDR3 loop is CASSLVGETQYF. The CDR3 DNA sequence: TGCGCCAGCAGCTTGGTGGGGGAGACCCAGTACTTC.

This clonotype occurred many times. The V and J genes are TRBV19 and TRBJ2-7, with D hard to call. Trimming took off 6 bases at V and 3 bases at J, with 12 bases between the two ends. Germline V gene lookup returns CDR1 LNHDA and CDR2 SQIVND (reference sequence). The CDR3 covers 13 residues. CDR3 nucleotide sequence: TGTGCCAGTAGCCCTCCTGCCAGCTACGAGCAGTACTTC. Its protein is CASSPPASYEQYF.

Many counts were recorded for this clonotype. The CDR3, as DNA: TGTGCCAGCAGCCTCGGACTGTCGAGCTCCTACGAGCAGTACTTC. It codes for CASSLGLSSSYEQYF. The chain links TRBV3-1 to TRBJ2-7, with TRBD2 as a possible D gene (5 bases). CDR1 is LGHDT, CDR2 YNNKEL, per germline (reference sequence). The CDR3 consists of 15 residues. V gave up 4 bases and J gave up 0 bases, with 13 bases separating them.

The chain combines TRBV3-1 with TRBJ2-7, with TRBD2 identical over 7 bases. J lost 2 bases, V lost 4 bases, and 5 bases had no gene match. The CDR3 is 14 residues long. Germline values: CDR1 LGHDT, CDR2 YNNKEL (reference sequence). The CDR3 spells CASSPSSGPYEQYF. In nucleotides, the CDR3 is TGTGCCAGCAGCCCCTCTAGCGGCCCCTACGAGCAGTACTTC.

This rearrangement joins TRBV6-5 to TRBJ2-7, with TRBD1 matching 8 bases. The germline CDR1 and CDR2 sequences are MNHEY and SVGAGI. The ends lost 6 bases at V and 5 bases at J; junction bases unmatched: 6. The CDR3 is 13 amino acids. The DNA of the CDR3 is TGTGCCAGCAGGAGGACAGGGAGCGACGAGCAGTACTTC. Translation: CASRRTGSDEQYF.

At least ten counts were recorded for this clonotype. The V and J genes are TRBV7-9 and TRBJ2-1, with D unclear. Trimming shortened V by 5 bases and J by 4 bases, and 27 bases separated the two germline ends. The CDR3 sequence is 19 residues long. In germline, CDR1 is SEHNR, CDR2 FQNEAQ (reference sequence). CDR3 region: CASSPRPIPPFLRYNEQFF. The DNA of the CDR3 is TGTGCCAGCAGCCCCCGCCCAATCCCCCCTTTTCTACGGTACAATGAGCAGTTCTTC.

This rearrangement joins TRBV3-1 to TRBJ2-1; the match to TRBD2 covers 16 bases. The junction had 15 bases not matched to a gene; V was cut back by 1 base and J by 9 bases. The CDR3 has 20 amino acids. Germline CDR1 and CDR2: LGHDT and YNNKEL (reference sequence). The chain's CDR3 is CASSQGAGTSGGARSGEQFF. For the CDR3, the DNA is TGTGCCAGCAGCCAAGGGGCCGGGACTAGCGGGGGGGCCAGAAGCGGTGAGCAGTTCTTC.

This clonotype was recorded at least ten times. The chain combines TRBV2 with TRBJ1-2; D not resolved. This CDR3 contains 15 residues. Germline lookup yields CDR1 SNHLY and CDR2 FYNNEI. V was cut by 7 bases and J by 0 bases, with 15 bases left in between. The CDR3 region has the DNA TGTGCCAGCAACAGCCAGCCCACCGCTAACTATGGCTACACCTTC. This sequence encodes CASNSQPTANYGYTF.

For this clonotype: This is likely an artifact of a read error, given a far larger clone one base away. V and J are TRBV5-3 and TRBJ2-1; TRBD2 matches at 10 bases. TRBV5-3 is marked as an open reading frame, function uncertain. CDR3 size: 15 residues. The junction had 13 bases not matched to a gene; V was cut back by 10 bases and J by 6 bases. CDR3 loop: CARSLQLAGPNEQFF. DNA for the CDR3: TGTGCCCGCAGCTTGCAACTAGCGGGGCCCAATGAGCAGTTCTTC.

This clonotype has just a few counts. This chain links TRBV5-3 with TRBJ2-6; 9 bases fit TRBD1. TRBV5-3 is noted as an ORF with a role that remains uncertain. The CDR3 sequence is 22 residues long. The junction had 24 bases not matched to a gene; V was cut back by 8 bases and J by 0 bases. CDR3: CASSLGTGWTEVGISGANVLTF. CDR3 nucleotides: TGTGCCAGCAGCCTCGGGACAGGGTGGACGGAGGTCGGGATCTCTGGGGCCAACGTCCTGACTTTC.

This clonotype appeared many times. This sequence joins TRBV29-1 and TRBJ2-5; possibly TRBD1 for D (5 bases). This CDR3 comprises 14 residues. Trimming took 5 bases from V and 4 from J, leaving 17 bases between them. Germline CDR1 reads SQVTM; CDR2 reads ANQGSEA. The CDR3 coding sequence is TGCAGCGTTTTCGCGATGGGCCAGGGAGAGACCCAGTACTTC. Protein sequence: CSVFAMGQGETQYF.

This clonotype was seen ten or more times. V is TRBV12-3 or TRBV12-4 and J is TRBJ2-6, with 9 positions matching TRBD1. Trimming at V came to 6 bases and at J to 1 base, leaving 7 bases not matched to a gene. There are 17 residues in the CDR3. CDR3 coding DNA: TGTGCCAGCAGAAGCGGGACAGGGTCTTCTGGGGCCAACGTCCTGACTTTC. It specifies CASRSGTGSSGANVLTF.

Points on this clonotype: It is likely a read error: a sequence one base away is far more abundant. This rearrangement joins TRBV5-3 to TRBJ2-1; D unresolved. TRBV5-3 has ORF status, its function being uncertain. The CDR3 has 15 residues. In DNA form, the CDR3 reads TGTGCCAGCAGCTTACGCCGGAGCTCCTACAATGAGCAGTTCTTC. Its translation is CASSLRRSSYNEQFF.

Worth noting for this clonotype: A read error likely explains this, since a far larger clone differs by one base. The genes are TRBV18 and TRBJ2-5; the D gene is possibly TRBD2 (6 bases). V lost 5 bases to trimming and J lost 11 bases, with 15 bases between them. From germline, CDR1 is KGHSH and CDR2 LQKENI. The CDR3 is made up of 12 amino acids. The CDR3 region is CASSAGSNEQYF. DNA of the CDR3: TGTGCCAGCTCAGCGGGGAGCAATGAGCAGTACTTC.

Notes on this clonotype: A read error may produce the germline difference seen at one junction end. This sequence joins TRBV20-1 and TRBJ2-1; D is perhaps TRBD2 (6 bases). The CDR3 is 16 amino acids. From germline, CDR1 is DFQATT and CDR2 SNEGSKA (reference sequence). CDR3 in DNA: TGCAATGCTAGAGATGGGCGTGGGGGGACCTACAATGAGCAGTTCTTC. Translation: CNARDGRGGTYNEQFF.

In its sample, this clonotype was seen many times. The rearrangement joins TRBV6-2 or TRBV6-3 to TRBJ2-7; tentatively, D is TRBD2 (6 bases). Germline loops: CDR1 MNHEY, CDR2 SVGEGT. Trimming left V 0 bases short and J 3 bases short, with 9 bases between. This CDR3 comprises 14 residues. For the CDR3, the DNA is TGTGCCAGCAGTTACTCTCGGACTAACTACGAGCAGTACTTC. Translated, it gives CASSYSRTNYEQYF.

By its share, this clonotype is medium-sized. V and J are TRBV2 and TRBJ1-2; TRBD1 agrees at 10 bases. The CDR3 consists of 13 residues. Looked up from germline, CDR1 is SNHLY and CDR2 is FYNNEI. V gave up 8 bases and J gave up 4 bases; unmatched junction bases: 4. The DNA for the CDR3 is TGTGCCAGCGGGGACAGGGGAGCCTATGGCTACACCTTC. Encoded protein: CASGDRGAYGYTF.

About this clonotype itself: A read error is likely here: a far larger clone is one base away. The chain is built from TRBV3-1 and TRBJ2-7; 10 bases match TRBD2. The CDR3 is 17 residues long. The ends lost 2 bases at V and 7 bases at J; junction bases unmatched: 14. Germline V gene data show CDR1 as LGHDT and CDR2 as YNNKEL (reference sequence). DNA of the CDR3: TGTGCCAGCAGCCAAACGTCTAGCGGGGGTTTCTACAATGAGCAGTACTTC. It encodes CASSQTSSGGFYNEQYF.

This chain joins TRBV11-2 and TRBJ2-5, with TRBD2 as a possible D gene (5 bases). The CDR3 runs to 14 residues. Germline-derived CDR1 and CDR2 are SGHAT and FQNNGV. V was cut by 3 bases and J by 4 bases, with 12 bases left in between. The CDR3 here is CASSFTLRGETQYF. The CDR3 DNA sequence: TGTGCCAGCAGCTTTACCCTCCGGGGAGAGACCCAGTACTTC.

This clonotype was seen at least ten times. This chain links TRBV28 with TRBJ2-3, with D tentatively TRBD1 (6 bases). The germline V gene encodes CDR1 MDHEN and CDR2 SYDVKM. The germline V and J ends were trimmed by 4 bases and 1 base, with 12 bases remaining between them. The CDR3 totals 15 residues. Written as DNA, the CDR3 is TGTGCCAGCAGTTCAGGGGTTTGGGGCACAGATACGCAGTATTTT. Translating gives CASSSGVWGTDTQYF. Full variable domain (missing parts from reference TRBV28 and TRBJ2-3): DVKVTQSSRYLVKRTGEKVFLECVQDMDHENMFWYRQDPGLGLRLIYFSYDVKMKEKGDIPEGYSVSREKKERFSLILESASTNQTSMYLCASSSGVWGTDTQYFGPGTRLTVL.

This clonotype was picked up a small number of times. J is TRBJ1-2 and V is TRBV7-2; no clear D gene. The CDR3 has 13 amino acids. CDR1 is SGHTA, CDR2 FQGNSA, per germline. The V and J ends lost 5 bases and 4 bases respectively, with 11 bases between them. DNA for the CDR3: TGTGCCAGCAGCCCCCCTGGCGGCTATGGCTACACCTTC. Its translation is CASSPPGGYGYTF.